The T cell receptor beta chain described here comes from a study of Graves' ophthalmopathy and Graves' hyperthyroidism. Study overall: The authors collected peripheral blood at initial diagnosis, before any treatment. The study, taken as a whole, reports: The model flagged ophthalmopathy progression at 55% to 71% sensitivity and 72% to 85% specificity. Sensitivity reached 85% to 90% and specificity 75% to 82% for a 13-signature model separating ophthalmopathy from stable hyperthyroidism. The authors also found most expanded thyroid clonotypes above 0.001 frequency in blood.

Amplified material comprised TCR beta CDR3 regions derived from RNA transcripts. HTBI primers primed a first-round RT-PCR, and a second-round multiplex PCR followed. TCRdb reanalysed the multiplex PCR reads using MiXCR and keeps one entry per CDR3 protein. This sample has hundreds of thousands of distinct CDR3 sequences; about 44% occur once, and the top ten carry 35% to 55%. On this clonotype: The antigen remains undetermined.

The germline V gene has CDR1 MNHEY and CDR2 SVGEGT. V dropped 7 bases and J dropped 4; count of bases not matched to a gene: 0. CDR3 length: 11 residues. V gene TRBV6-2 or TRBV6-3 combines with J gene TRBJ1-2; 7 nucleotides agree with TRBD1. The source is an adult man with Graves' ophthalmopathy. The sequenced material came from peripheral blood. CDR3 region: CASTGGYGYTF. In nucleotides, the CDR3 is TGTGCCAGCACAGGGGGCTATGGCTACACCTTC.